This record concerns one TCR beta chain sequence. Antigen: not known. TCRdb derives one entry per CDR3 protein from the 5' RACE reads, leaving out DNA. Its listing shows under 200,000 distinct CDR3 sequences. This entry is derived from a study of monozygotic twins with inflammatory bowel disease. Study-wide results and limits: Healthy co-twins, by inverse Simpson, had higher TCRbeta diversity than their siblings with IBD. For repertoire similarity, concordant twins did not differ from discordant twins, possibly because power was limited. IBD patients exhibited fewer clonotypes shared with other individuals than healthy twins, particularly with disease activity.

There are 15 residues in the CDR3. Germline V gene lookup returns CDR1 SQVTM and CDR2 ANQGSEA. The chain joins TRBV29-1 to TRBJ2-7; TCRdb reports TRBD1, a call that lacks DNA to check it against. This TCR was recovered from a human donor with ulcerative colitis or Crohn's disease, or a healthy co-twin of an affected twin (not recorded which). The sample was blood. Here the CDR3 reads CSVLGERALPYEQYF.